This T cell receptor beta chain stems from a study of a mutant IDH1 vaccine in newly diagnosed glioma. On this clone: Its cognate antigen is unknown.

The table came from immunoSEQ multiplex PCR; TCRdb's copy has only in-frame clones and leaves some out. This table has almost 95,000 clones, over 85% appearing once. Time point indicated: week 47, end of study. A single vaccine dose contained 300 ug of mutant IDH1 20-mer peptide, and topical imiquimod was used with it. This clonotype was sampled from a woman in her forties or fifties with glioma. The source was PBMCs, collected from a glioma patient whose treatment included an IDH1 peptide vaccine.

CDR3 protein: CASSFRGQTGNTIYF. The CDR3 DNA is TGTGCCAGCAGCTTCAGGGGGCAGACTGGAAACACCATATATTTT. V gene TRBV7-9 combines with J gene TRBJ1-3, with 8 bases matching TRBD1. V shed 3 bases, J shed 2 bases, and the junction held 3 bases outside the gene matches. CDR1 and CDR2 (germline): SEHNR, FQNEAQ (reference sequence). The CDR3 totals 15 residues.